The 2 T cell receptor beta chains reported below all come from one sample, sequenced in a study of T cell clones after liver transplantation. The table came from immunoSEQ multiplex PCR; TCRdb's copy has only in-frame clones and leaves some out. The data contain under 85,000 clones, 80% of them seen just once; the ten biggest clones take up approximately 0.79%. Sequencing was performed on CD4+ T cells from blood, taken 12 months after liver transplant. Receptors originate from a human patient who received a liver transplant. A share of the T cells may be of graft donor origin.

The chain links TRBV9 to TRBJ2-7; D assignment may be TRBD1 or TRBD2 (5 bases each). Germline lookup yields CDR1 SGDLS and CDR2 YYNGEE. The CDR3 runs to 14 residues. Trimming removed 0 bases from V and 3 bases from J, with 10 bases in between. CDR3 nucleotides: TGTGCCAGCAGCGTAGGGGACGGACACTACGAGCAGTACTTC. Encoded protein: CASSVGDGHYEQYF.

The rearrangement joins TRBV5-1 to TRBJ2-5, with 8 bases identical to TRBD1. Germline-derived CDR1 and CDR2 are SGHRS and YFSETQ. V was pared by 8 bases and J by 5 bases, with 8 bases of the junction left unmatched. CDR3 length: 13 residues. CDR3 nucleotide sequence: TGCGCCAGTAACCAGGGGGCTGTGGAGACCCAGTACTTC. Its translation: CASNQGAVETQYF.